This T cell receptor beta chain emerged from a study of T cell clonotyping in hematopoietic cell transplantation. V lost 5 bases and J lost 6; bases outside the gene matches: 5. CDR3 length: 14 residues. Germline values: CDR1 PRHDT, CDR2 FYEKMQ (reference sequence). Time point meaning: recipient sample about 28 days before transplant, after cytoreduction. Some clones are missing from TCRdb's copy, which holds only in-frame ones; the method was immunoSEQ multiplex PCR. In the table there are some 26,000 clones, roughly 84% of which are singletons. This clone has just one count. The TCR comes from a man between 40 and 49 years old with acute myeloid leukemia. Some clones in this sample may be carry-over from other donors' samples. The starting material was peripheral blood mononuclear cells, obtained before stem cell transplant. The chain is built from TRBV13 and TRBJ1-1; TRBD1 agrees at 11 bases. The CDR3 protein is CASSSWTGGPEAFF. The CDR3 DNA follows: TGTGCCAGCAGCAGCTGGACAGGGGGCCCTGAAGCTTTCTTT.